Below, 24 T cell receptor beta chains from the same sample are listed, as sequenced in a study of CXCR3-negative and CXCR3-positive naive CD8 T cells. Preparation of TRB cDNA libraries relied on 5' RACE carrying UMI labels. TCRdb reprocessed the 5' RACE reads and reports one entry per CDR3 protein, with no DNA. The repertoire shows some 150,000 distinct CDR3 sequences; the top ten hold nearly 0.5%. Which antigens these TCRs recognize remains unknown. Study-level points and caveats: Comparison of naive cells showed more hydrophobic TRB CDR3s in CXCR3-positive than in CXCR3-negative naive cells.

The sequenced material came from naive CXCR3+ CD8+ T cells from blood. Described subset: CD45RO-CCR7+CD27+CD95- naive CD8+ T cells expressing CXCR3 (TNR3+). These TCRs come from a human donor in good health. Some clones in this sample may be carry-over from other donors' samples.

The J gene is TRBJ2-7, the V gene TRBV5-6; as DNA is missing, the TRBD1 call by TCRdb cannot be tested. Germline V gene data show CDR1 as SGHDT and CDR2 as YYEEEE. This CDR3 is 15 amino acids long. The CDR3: CASSLEPGGHYEQYF.

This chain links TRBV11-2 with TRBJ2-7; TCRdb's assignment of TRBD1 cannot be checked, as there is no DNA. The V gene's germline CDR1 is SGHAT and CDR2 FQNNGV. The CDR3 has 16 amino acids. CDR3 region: CASSSVLAGAGDEQYF.

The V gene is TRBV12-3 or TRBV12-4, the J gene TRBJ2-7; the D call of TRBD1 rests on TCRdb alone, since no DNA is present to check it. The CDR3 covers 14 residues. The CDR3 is CASSSGQATYEQYF.

This CDR3 is CATSMDRGTEAFF. V is TRBV15 and J is TRBJ1-1; TCRdb indicates TRBD1, and absent DNA this call remains unverified. Germline CDR1 LNHNV, CDR2 YYDKDF (reference sequence). This CDR3 is built from 13 residues.

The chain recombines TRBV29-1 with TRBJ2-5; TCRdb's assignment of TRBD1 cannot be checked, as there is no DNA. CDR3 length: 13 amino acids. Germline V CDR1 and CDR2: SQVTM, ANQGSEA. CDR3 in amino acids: CSVEAPGQETQYF. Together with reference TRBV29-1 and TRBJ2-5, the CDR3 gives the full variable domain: SAVISQKPSRDICQRGTSLTIQCQVDSQVTMMFWYRQQPGQSLTLIATANQGSEATYESGFVIDKFPISRPNLTFSTLTVSNMSPEDSSIYLCSVEAPGQETQYFGPGTRLLVL.

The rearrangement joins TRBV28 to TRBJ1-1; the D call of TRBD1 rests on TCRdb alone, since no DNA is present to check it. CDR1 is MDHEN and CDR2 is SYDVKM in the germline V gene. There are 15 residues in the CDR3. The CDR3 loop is CASRGPSTGWTEAFF.

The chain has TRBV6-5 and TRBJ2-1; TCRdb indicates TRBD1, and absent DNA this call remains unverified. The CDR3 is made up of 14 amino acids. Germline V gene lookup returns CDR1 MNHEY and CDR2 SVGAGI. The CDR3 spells CASSHRGWLNEQFF.

The CDR3 is CASSQEASVFYNEQFF. V and J are TRBV4-1 and TRBJ2-1. CDR1 is MGHRA, CDR2 YSYEKL, per germline. This CDR3 comprises 16 residues.

The CDR3 is CSARAVFYGYTF. The rearrangement links TRBV20-1 to TRBJ1-2. This CDR3 contains 12 residues. Germline lookup yields CDR1 DFQATT and CDR2 SNEGSKA (reference sequence).

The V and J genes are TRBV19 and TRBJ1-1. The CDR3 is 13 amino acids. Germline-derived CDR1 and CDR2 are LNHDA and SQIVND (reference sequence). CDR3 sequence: CASSTGVNTEAFF.

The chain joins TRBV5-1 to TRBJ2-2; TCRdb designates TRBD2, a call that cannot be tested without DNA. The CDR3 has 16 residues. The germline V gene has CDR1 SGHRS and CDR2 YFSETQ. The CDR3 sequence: CASSFILAVNTGELFF.

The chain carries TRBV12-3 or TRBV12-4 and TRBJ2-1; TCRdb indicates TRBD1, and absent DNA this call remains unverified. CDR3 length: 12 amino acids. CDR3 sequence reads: CASSPPQREKFF.

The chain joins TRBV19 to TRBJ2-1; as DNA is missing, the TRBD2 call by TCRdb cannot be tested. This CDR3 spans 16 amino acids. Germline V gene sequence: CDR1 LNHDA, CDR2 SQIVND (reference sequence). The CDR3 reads CASSRGGMSSYNEQFF.

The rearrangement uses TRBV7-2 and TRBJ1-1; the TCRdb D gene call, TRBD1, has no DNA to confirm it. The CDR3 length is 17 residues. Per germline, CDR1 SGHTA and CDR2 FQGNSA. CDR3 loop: CASSSGPLDFMNTEAFF.

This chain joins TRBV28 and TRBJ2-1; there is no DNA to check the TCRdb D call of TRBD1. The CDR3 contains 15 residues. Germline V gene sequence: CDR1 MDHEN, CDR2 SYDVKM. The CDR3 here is CASRRWGGVHNEQFF.

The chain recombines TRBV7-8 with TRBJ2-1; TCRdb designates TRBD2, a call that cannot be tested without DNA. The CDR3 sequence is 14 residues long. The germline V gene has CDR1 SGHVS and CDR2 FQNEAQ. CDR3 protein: CASSLVSLHGEQFF.

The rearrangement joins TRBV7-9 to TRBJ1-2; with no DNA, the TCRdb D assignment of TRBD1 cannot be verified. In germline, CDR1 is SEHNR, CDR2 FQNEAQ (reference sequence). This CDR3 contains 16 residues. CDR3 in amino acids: CASSYRDGKANYGYTF.

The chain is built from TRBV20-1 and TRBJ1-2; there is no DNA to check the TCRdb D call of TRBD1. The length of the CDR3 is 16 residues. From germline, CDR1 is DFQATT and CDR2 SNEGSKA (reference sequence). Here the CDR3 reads CSAYDRDRGWFYGYTF.

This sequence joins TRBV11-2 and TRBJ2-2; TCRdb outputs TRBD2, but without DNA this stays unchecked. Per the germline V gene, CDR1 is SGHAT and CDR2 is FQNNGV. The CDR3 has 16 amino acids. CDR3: CASSSLQGLDTGELFF.

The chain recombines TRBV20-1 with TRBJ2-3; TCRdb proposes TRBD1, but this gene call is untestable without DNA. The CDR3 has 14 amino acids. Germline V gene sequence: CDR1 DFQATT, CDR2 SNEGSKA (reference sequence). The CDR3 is CSAGTGEDTDTQYF.

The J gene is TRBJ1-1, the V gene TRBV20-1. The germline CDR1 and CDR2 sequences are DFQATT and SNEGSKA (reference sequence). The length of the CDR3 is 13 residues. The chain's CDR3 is CSARPGGDTEAFF.

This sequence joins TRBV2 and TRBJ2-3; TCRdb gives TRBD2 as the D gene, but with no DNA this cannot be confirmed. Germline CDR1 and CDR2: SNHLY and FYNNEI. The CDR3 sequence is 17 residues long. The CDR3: CASSERALAGGTDTQYF.

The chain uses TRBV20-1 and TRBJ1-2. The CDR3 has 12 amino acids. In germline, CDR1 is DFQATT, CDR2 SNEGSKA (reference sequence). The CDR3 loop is CSASGVSYGYTF.

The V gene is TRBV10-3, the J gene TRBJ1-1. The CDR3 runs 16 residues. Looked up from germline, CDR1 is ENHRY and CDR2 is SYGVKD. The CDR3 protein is CAISESTPEAGTEAFF.